This entry describes one T cell receptor (beta chain). The CDR3 sequence is 18 residues long. The germline V gene encodes CDR1 SGDLS and CDR2 YYNGEE. The V gene end was trimmed by 0 bases and the J gene end by 7 bases; junction bases not matched to a gene: 17. PCR was performed using 60 Vbeta and 13 Jbeta primers. Assay: immunoSEQ multiplex PCR; the TCRdb copy retains only in-frame clones and omits some. The sample carries some 210,000 clones, 70% to 80% recorded once. This entry comes from a study of cytomegalovirus exposure and HLA in healthy donors. This sequence originates from a woman aged 30 to 39 in good health and CMV-seropositive. The V and J genes are TRBV9 and TRBJ1-2; TRBD1 matches at 8 bases. Sequences were obtained from PBMCs. The CDR3 loop reads CASSVAKSPRQGSGGYTF. The DNA for the CDR3 is TGTGCCAGCAGCGTAGCTAAATCCCCGAGACAGGGGTCTGGTGGCTACACCTTC.